The rows below give T cell receptor beta chains drawn from one sample of a study of blood T cell repertoires in COVID-19. The method was immunoSEQ multiplex PCR; TCRdb's version includes in-frame clones alone and lacks a portion of them. The data hold 150,000 to 180,000 clones, with about 79% observed a single time. The sample comprised peripheral blood. The receptor source for this set is a woman aged 55-70 years with acute or convalescent COVID-19. The CDR3 runs from the conserved cysteine through the conserved F or W. The size field is filled for only some rows; it gives once, few, many or a size class.

CASSLWTGPQYF	TRBV27	TRBJ2-7	-
CASSQGTVSSPLHF	TRBV3-1/TRBV3-2	TRBJ1-6	-
CATSDDIRQAARHGYTF	TRBV24-1	TRBJ1-2	-
CASSLRKTANTGELFF	TRBV5-4	TRBJ2-2	-
CATSDESGISTDTQYF	TRBV24-1	TRBJ2-3	-
CASSYSRNYGYTF	TRBV6-5	TRBJ1-2	-
CASSYAAANTGELFF	TRBV5-6	TRBJ2-2	-
CASSEGQGTDTQYF	TRBV10-1	TRBJ2-3	-
CASSQGTLKNIQYF	TRBV4-1	TRBJ2-4	few
CATSTQDRGKYGYTF	TRBV15	TRBJ1-2	-
CASSETGQGNQPQHF	TRBV6-4	TRBJ1-5	-
CASSALPPGQGETEAFF	TRBV5-1	TRBJ1-1	-
CASSLYDSDNTIYF	TRBV11-2	TRBJ1-3	once
CSVGSGREKLFF	TRBV29-1	TRBJ1-4	-
CASSRSQAGETQYF	TRBV7-9	TRBJ2-5	-
CASSQEPGQPNIQYF	TRBV4-1	TRBJ2-4	-
CASSPRQVPPYEQYF	TRBV6-5	TRBJ2-7	-
CASSSQKRGGLGADTQYF	TRBV5-1	TRBJ2-3	-
CASSTLKMETQYF	TRBV7-9	TRBJ2-5	-
CASALGGYHYGYTF	TRBV19	TRBJ1-2	-
CASSSLSQHIGAFF	TRBV6-5	TRBJ1-1	-
CASSLESGMNTEAFF	TRBV5-1	TRBJ1-1	few
CASSLGDRSGVNHEQYF	TRBV5-1	TRBJ2-7	-
CASSLVITDGANVLTF	TRBV5-5	TRBJ2-6	-
CASSLSRSGVNEQFF	TRBV7-8	TRBJ2-1	-
CASGQLNEKLFF	TRBV19	TRBJ1-4	-
CASSVGQGGVPLHF	TRBV9	TRBJ1-6	few
CATSDRGRGGVQPQHF	TRBV24-1	TRBJ1-5	-
CASSSTGKFSPLHF	TRBV28	TRBJ1-6	-
CASSVRAGSTDTQYF	TRBV9	TRBJ2-3	-
CASSPGVQGTEAFF	TRBV5-4	TRBJ1-1	-
CASRLRGNGETQYF	TRBV27	TRBJ2-5	once
CASSWAFQETQYF	TRBV2	TRBJ2-5	-